The 27 T cell receptor beta chains below come from one sample, sequenced in a study of OX40 agonist ivuxolimab in advanced cancers. TCRdb keeps only in-frame clones here, not all; method: immunoSEQ multiplex PCR. The sample carries fewer than 65,000 clones, around 91% recorded once. The sequenced sample was CD4+ or CD8+ T cells sorted from blood, obtained in a trial of the OX40 agonist ivuxolimab. The receptors were gathered from an adult with an advanced solid tumor such as melanoma, head and neck, liver or kidney cancer.

This rearrangement joins TRBV10-3 to TRBJ1-1; TRBD1 is a possible D gene (6 bases). V lost 9 bases and J lost 2, with 22 bases in between. The CDR3 is 16 residues long. Germline CDR1 ENHRY, CDR2 SYGVKD. CDR3 bases: TGTGCCATTCCTGAGGGGGGGCGAATCCCAAACACTGAAGCTTTCTTT. The encoded protein is CAIPEGGRIPNTEAFF.

This chain uses TRBV7-2 with TRBJ1-1, with TRBD1 as a possible D gene (6 bases). Germline V lookup: CDR1 SGHTA, CDR2 FQGNSA. The germline V and J ends were trimmed by 6 bases and 3 bases, with 14 bases remaining between them. CDR3 size: 14 residues. CDR3 in DNA: TGTGCCAGCAGTTGGTACAGGGTCGACACTGAAGCTTTCTTT. Residues: CASSWYRVDTEAFF. Using reference TRBV7-2 and TRBJ1-1 for the parts outside the CDR3, the full variable domain is GAGVSQSPSNKVTEKGKDVELRCDPISGHTALYWYRQSLGQGLEFLIYFQGNSAPDKSGLPSDRFSAERTGGSVSTLTIQRTQQEDSAVYLCASSWYRVDTEAFFGQGTRLTVV.

In DNA form, the CDR3 reads TGTGCCAGCAGCTTGCCGGCGGGGTGGGGCAACGAGCAGTACTTC. Translation: CASSLPAGWGNEQYF. This chain connects TRBV5-6 to TRBJ2-7; tentatively, D is TRBD2 (6 bases). The CDR3 length is 15 residues. Trimming took 1 base from V and 5 from J, leaving 16 bases between them. The germline V gene has CDR1 SGHDT and CDR2 YYEEEE.

The V call is TRBV4-1, the J call TRBJ2-6; D not certain. This CDR3 has 16 residues. Trimming took 1 base from V and 0 from J, leaving 7 bases between them. The V gene's germline CDR1 is MGHRA and CDR2 YSYEKL. CDR3 sequence reads: CASSQARLSGANVLTF. The CDR3 nucleotides are TGCGCCAGCAGCCAAGCCCGACTCTCTGGGGCCAACGTCCTGACTTTC.

This chain links TRBV4-1 with TRBJ2-7; D not resolved. The germline gives CDR1 MGHRA, CDR2 YSYEKL. The V end lost 1 base, the J end lost 2 bases, and 6 bases lay between the germline ends. The CDR3 has 13 amino acids. The DNA of the CDR3 is TGCGCCAGCAGCCAAGGGCAGCCCTACGAGCAGTACTTC. Protein sequence: CASSQGQPYEQYF.

This rearrangement joins TRBV5-1 to TRBJ2-5, with TRBD2 as a possible D gene (7 bases). The length of the CDR3 is 14 residues. V gave up 5 bases and J gave up 1 base, with 12 bases separating them. From germline, CDR1 is SGHRS and CDR2 YFSETQ. For the CDR3, the DNA is TGCGCCAGCAGTGAGGGGGGGCCCCAAGAGACCCAGTACTTC. Amino acid sequence: CASSEGGPQETQYF. Full variable domain (missing parts from reference TRBV5-1 and TRBJ2-5): KAGVTQTPRYLIKTRGQQVTLSCSPISGHRSVSWYQQTPGQGLQFLFEYFSETQRNKGNFPGRFSGRQFSNSRSEMNVSTLELGDSALYLCASSEGGPQETQYFGPGTRLLVL.

The rearrangement uses TRBV18 and TRBJ2-7, with 7 bases that match TRBD2. Trimming took 8 bases from V and 1 from J; bases not matched to a gene: 2. The germline V gene encodes CDR1 KGHSH and CDR2 LQKENI. The CDR3 is 12 amino acids. The CDR3 bases are TGTGCCAGCCACGGGGGGTCCTACGAGCAGTACTTC. Translation: CASHGGSYEQYF.

A few counts support this clone. V usage is TRBV7-9 and J usage is TRBJ2-5; D uncertain. V was shortened by 10 bases and J by 5 bases, with 11 bases between the two germline ends. The germline gives CDR1 SEHNR, CDR2 FQNEAQ (reference sequence). The CDR3 runs to 11 residues. In DNA, the CDR3 is TGTGCCACCATTTTTGGGGAGACCCAGTACTTC. The encoded protein is CATIFGETQYF.

This clone showed up just once. V and J are TRBV2 and TRBJ2-3; TRBD2 matches 9 bases. In germline, CDR1 is SNHLY, CDR2 FYNNEI. The J segment lost 5 bases and the V segment lost 8 bases, leaving 2 bases of the junction unmatched. The CDR3 runs to 12 residues. The CDR3 coding sequence is TGTGCCAGCGGGCGGGAGGGAGATACGCAGTATTTT. Residues: CASGREGDTQYF.

This clone has a single count. The chain joins TRBV19 to TRBJ2-3; 8 positions agree with TRBD2. The CDR3 has 16 amino acids. V shed 3 bases and J 2 bases; nucleotides not matched to a gene: 7. CDR1 and CDR2 from the germline V gene are LNHDA and SQIVND (reference sequence). The CDR3 coding sequence is TGTGCCAGTAGTATCGGGGGGGGACTCAACACAGATACGCAGTATTTT. Its translation is CASSIGGGLNTDTQYF.

The V gene is TRBV19, the J gene TRBJ2-5, with D possibly TRBD1 on 6 matching bases. CDR3 length: 13 residues. Germline V gene lookup returns CDR1 LNHDA and CDR2 SQIVND (reference sequence). Trimming shortened V by 5 bases and J by 6 bases, and 13 bases separated the two germline ends. The CDR3 sequence: CASSGGLSQTQYF. CDR3 nucleotide sequence: TGTGCCAGTAGTGGGGGCCTGTCCCAGACCCAGTACTTC. The whole variable domain, remainder taken from reference TRBV19 and TRBJ2-5, is DGGITQSPKYLFRKEGQNVTLSCEQNLNHDAMYWYRQDPGQGLRLIYYSQIVNDFQKGDIAEGYSVSREKKESFPLTVTSAQKNPTAFYLCASSGGLSQTQYFGPGTRLLVL.

The V gene is TRBV6-4, the J gene TRBJ2-7; the match to TRBD2 covers 11 bases. This CDR3 contains 15 residues. With V trimmed by 6 bases and J by 0 bases, 4 bases remained unmatched. Germline V gene data show CDR1 as MRHNA and CDR2 as SNTAGT. Here the CDR3 reads CASSTLAGDSYEQYF. CDR3 coding DNA: TGTGCCAGCAGCACACTAGCGGGAGACTCCTACGAGCAGTACTTC.

This chain joins TRBV10-3 and TRBJ2-3; D ambiguous. CDR3 size: 17 residues. In germline, CDR1 is ENHRY, CDR2 SYGVKD. The V end lost 2 bases, the J end lost 4 bases, and 19 bases lay between the germline ends. CDR3 protein: CAISEKWSGDTSDTQYF. In DNA, the CDR3 is TGTGCCATCAGTGAGAAATGGTCAGGCGATACATCAGATACGCAGTATTTT.

CDR3 region: CASSPPGTSNTGELFF. CDR3 sequence (DNA): TGTGCCAGCAGCCCCCCCGGGACATCGAACACCGGGGAGCTGTTTTTT. V usage is TRBV5-5 and J usage is TRBJ2-2, with D perhaps TRBD1 (6 bases). Germline V gene sequence: CDR1 SGHKS, CDR2 YYEKEE (reference sequence). Trimming took off 4 bases at V and 0 bases at J, with 13 bases between the two ends. The CDR3 covers 16 residues.

This clone occurred a few times. The chain links TRBV18 to TRBJ1-1; 8 bases align to TRBD1. Germline V lookup: CDR1 KGHSH, CDR2 LQKENI. This CDR3 contains 14 residues. Trimming cost V 6 bases and J 12 bases; bases outside gene matches: 15. CDR3: CASSRELQGQATFF. CDR3 nucleotides: TGTGCCAGCTCTCGCGAACTCCAGGGACAGGCCACTTTCTTT.

CDR3 DNA sequence: TGCGCCAGCAGCCGGGACCTCCTTCCCTACGAGCAGTACTTC. The encoded protein is CASSRDLLPYEQYF. This rearrangement joins TRBV5-1 to TRBJ2-7; D assignment may be TRBD1 or TRBD2 (5 bases each). The CDR3 totals 14 residues. Germline V lookup: CDR1 SGHRS, CDR2 YFSETQ. V shed 4 bases and J shed 2 bases, with 13 bases lying between them.

This clone was seen a handful of times. The rearrangement uses TRBV18 and TRBJ1-2; no reliable D call. From germline, CDR1 is KGHSH and CDR2 LQKENI. The CDR3 contains 14 residues. V lost 1 base, J lost 5 bases, and 11 bases lay in between. The DNA for the CDR3 is TGTGCCAGCTCACCACGTGACGGGGTATATGGCTACACCTTC. The encoded protein is CASSPRDGVYGYTF.

In nucleotides, the CDR3 is TGCGCCAGCTCGGCCGCTAGGGAGCAGTACTTC. It specifies CASSAAREQYF. This sequence joins TRBV10-2 and TRBJ2-7; D is uncertain. The CDR3 totals 11 residues. Trimming removed 8 bases from V and 7 bases from J, with 12 bases in between. Germline loops: CDR1 WSHSY, CDR2 SAAADI.

CDR3: CATSRDREGGNYGYTF. CDR3 DNA sequence: TGTGCCACCAGCAGAGATCGGGAAGGGGGGAACTATGGCTACACCTTC. The chain joins TRBV15 to TRBJ1-2; a possible D gene is TRBD1 (6 bases). This CDR3 region has 16 residues. Trimming took 0 bases from V and 2 from J, leaving 13 bases between them. Germline assignment: CDR1 LNHNV and CDR2 YYDKDF (reference sequence).

The gene calls are TRBV7-3 and TRBJ2-3; 9 bases align to TRBD2. The CDR3 is 14 amino acids. V lost 4 bases and J lost 3; bases outside the gene matches: 2. Germline V lookup: CDR1 SGHTA, CDR2 FQGTGA. CDR3 loop: CASSWGLATDTQYF. The CDR3, as DNA: TGTGCCAGCAGCTGGGGACTAGCTACAGATACGCAGTATTTT.

This clone was seen a handful of times. The chain links TRBV4-1 to TRBJ1-6, with TRBD1 matching over 8 bases. This CDR3 comprises 14 residues. Germline trimming cut 8 bases from V and 6 bases from J; bases unmatched to any gene: 6. Germline CDR1 reads MGHRA; CDR2 reads YSYEKL. This CDR3 is CASAKDRVNSPLHF. CDR3 DNA: TGCGCCAGCGCCAAGGACAGGGTTAATTCACCCCTCCACTTT.

V is TRBV2 and J is TRBJ1-6; TRBD1 is a possible D gene (5 bases). Germline lookup yields CDR1 SNHLY and CDR2 FYNNEI. This CDR3 is built from 17 residues. Trimming shortened V by 3 bases and J by 7 bases, and 19 bases separated the two germline ends. CDR3 residues: CASSEGLREFHNSPLHF. CDR3 sequence (DNA): TGTGCCAGCAGTGAGGGGCTGAGGGAATTCCACAATTCACCCCTCCACTTT.

The J gene is TRBJ2-7, the V gene TRBV7-8, with 10 bases aligning to TRBD2. CDR3 length: 15 residues. The V segment lost 6 bases and the J segment 3 bases; nucleotides outside the gene matches: 8. Germline V lookup: CDR1 SGHVS, CDR2 FQNEAQ. CDR3 sequence (DNA): TGTGCCAGCAGTTCCCAAGCGGGGGGGGTCTACGAGCAGTACTTC. This translates into CASSSQAGGVYEQYF.

V and J are TRBV27 and TRBJ1-5; no definite D call. This CDR3 spans 13 amino acids. CDR1 is MNHEY, CDR2 SMNVEV, per germline (reference sequence). Trimming cost V 0 bases and J 2 bases, with 2 bases left between them. CDR3 nucleotides: TGTGCCAGCAGTTTATCTGGCAATCAGCCCCAGCATTTT. Translating it yields CASSLSGNQPQHF.

The genes are TRBV5-1 and TRBJ2-5, with TRBD1 identical over 7 bases. J lost 1 base, V lost 4 bases, and 4 bases had no gene match. There are 14 residues in the CDR3. Germline V gene data show CDR1 as SGHRS and CDR2 as YFSETQ. This CDR3 reads CASSVTGTQETQYF. In nucleotides, the CDR3 is TGCGCCAGCAGCGTGACAGGGACCCAAGAGACCCAGTACTTC.

V and J are TRBV27 and TRBJ2-7; TRBD1 is a possible D gene (5 bases). Looked up from germline, CDR1 is MNHEY and CDR2 is SMNVEV (reference sequence). The CDR3 runs to 16 residues. Deletions cut 2 bases from V and 1 base from J, with 15 bases between. Written as DNA, the CDR3 is TGTGCCAGCAGTTTAGGGGCAGGCCACCCTTCCTACGAGCAGTACTTC. Its translation is CASSLGAGHPSYEQYF.

The chain uses TRBV20-1 and TRBJ2-1; D gene unclear. The CDR3 extends over 11 amino acids. Germline assignment: CDR1 DFQATT and CDR2 SNEGSKA (reference sequence). V shed 3 bases and J shed 15 bases, with 15 bases lying between them. CDR3 amino acids: CSARMVARRFF. Written as DNA, the CDR3 is TGCAGTGCTAGGATGGTGGCGCGACGGTTCTTC.